The clone carrying this T cell receptor (beta chain) turned up a few times. The CDR3 totals 13 residues. The V and J ends lost 8 bases and 2 bases respectively, with 9 bases between them. Only in-frame clones appear in the TCRdb table, and some are missing; sequencing was by immunoSEQ multiplex PCR. Found here are about 170,000 clones, around 83% of them singletons; the top ten hold roughly 4%. Participants, about 18 to 95 years old, spanned 24 US areas. The data derive from a study of blood T cell repertoires in COVID-19. At the level of the study: Samples taken during acute and convalescent COVID-19 were collected in the United States, Italy and Spain. The cDNA or gDNA used as material had been derived from T cells, B-cell-depleted T cells, or PBMCs.

The receptor's source is a woman aged 45-60 years in a cohort exposed to, infected with or recovered from COVID-19 (not recorded which). The V gene is TRBV12-3 or TRBV12-4, the J gene TRBJ2-2; the D is unclear. Sequencing used PBMCs or T cells enriched from blood (not recorded which). For the CDR3, the DNA is TGTGCCAGCTTTCAGATAAACACCGGGGAGCTGTTTTTT. Its protein is CASFQINTGELFF.